A selection of T cell receptor beta chains follows, all from one sample in a study of Graves' ophthalmopathy and Graves' hyperthyroidism. TCRdb reprocessed the multiplex PCR reads with MiXCR, giving one entry per CDR3 protein. The sample lists 350,000 to 450,000 distinct CDR3 sequences; around 16% were seen once. The specimen sequenced was peripheral blood. All receptors derive from a woman younger than 35 with Graves' ophthalmopathy. The CDR3 runs from the conserved cysteine through the conserved F or W. Each record gives: D gene, J gene, clone size, V gene, CDR3 protein, CDR3 DNA. A D gene is named only where the DNA matches it firmly. A clone size is listed for some rows: how often the clone was seen (once, few, many), or a class if it is expanded.

D gene: NA
J gene: TRBJ2-7
clone size: many
V gene: TRBV27
CDR3 protein: CATRDQTGAGREQYF
CDR3 DNA: TGTGCCACGAGGGACCAGACAGGAGCAGGACGCGAGCAGTACTTC

D gene: TRBD2
J gene: TRBJ2-7
clone size: many
V gene: TRBV6-5
CDR3 protein: CASSWSGRGSYEQYF
CDR3 DNA: TGTGCCAGCAGTTGGAGCGGGAGAGGTTCCTACGAGCAGTACTTC

D gene: TRBD1
J gene: TRBJ2-2
clone size: many
V gene: TRBV7-2
CDR3 protein: CASSLTGGNSGELFF
CDR3 DNA: TGTGCCAGCAGCTTGACAGGGGGGAATTCCGGGGAGCTGTTTTTT

D gene: TRBD1
J gene: TRBJ1-1
clone size: many
V gene: TRBV19
CDR3 protein: CASRDRGTEAFF
CDR3 DNA: TGTGCCAGCAGGGACAGGGGCACTGAAGCTTTCTTT

D gene: NA
J gene: TRBJ2-7
clone size: many
V gene: TRBV7-6
CDR3 protein: CASSPPVGPYEQYF
CDR3 DNA: TGTGCCAGCAGCCCCCCCGTCGGGCCCTACGAGCAGTACTTC

D gene: NA
J gene: TRBJ1-2
clone size: many
V gene: TRBV30
CDR3 protein: CAWTVPMRGASYGYTF
CDR3 DNA: TGTGCCTGGACCGTACCAATGCGGGGGGCAAGCTATGGCTACACCTTC

D gene: NA
J gene: TRBJ2-2
clone size: NA
V gene: TRBV6-1
CDR3 protein: CASSSGPASGELFF
CDR3 DNA: TGTGCCAGCAGCTCCGGGCCAGCTTCCGGGGAGCTGTTTTTT

D gene: NA
J gene: TRBJ1-1
clone size: many
V gene: TRBV29-1
CDR3 protein: CSVPSGRSTEAFF
CDR3 DNA: TGCAGCGTGCCTTCAGGACGGAGCACTGAAGCTTTCTTT

D gene: TRBD1
J gene: TRBJ1-6
clone size: many
V gene: TRBV12-3/TRBV12-4
CDR3 protein: CASSVWTGGESPLHF
CDR3 DNA: TGTGCCAGCAGTGTCTGGACAGGGGGAGAATCACCCCTCCACTTT

D gene: TRBD1
J gene: TRBJ1-5
clone size: NA
V gene: TRBV28
CDR3 protein: CASSFRGQADQPQHF
CDR3 DNA: TGTGCCAGCAGTTTTCGGGGACAGGCCGATCAGCCCCAGCATTTT

D gene: NA
J gene: TRBJ2-7
clone size: NA
V gene: TRBV6-1
CDR3 protein: CASRSPGRALEQYF
CDR3 DNA: TGTGCCAGCAGGTCCCCGGGACGCGCCCTCGAGCAGTACTTC

D gene: NA
J gene: TRBJ1-1
clone size: many
V gene: TRBV19
CDR3 protein: CASSTRALGPNTEAFF
CDR3 DNA: TGTGCCAGTAGTACCCGGGCCCTGGGCCCGAACACTGAAGCTTTCTTT

D gene: TRBD1
J gene: TRBJ2-5
clone size: NA
V gene: TRBV6-1
CDR3 protein: CASSGKTGEETQYF
CDR3 DNA: TGTGCCAGCAGTGGTAAGACAGGGGAAGAGACCCAGTACTTC

D gene: TRBD1
J gene: TRBJ2-7
clone size: few
V gene: TRBV7-3
CDR3 protein: CASSYTGGTEQYF
CDR3 DNA: TGTGCCAGCAGCTACACAGGGGGCACCGAGCAGTACTTC

D gene: NA
J gene: TRBJ1-3
clone size: many
V gene: TRBV12-3/TRBV12-4
CDR3 protein: CASSSSNGNTIYF
CDR3 DNA: NA

D gene: NA
J gene: TRBJ2-7
clone size: many
V gene: TRBV6-2/TRBV6-3
CDR3 protein: CASSKTGFSYEQYF
CDR3 DNA: TGTGCCAGCAGCAAGACAGGCTTCTCCTACGAGCAGTACTTC

D gene: TRBD2
J gene: TRBJ2-2
clone size: many
V gene: TRBV6-4
CDR3 protein: CAYPREGGLAGDAGELFF
CDR3 DNA: TGTGCTTACCCCAGGGAAGGGGGACTAGCGGGGGATGCCGGGGAGCTGTTTTTT

D gene: NA
J gene: TRBJ2-5
clone size: many
V gene: TRBV7-8
CDR3 protein: CASSLVGRGQETQYF
CDR3 DNA: TGTGCCAGCAGCTTAGTAGGTCGGGGCCAAGAGACCCAGTACTTC

D gene: NA
J gene: TRBJ2-7
clone size: NA
V gene: TRBV30
CDR3 protein: CAWSGAYEQYF
CDR3 DNA: TGTGCCTGGAGTGGGGCATACGAGCAGTACTTC

D gene: NA
J gene: TRBJ1-2
clone size: many
V gene: TRBV19
CDR3 protein: CASSIILTGRDYGYTF
CDR3 DNA: TGTGCCAGTAGTATTATATTAACGGGGCGCGACTATGGCTACACCTTC

D gene: NA
J gene: TRBJ1-1
clone size: many
V gene: TRBV6-2/TRBV6-3
CDR3 protein: CASSYGWTVNTEAFF
CDR3 DNA: TGTGCCAGCAGTTACGGATGGACGGTGAACACTGAAGCTTTCTTT

D gene: NA
J gene: TRBJ1-1
clone size: few
V gene: TRBV7-2
CDR3 protein: CASSLAATGGVAFF
CDR3 DNA: TGTGCCAGCAGCTTAGCTGCGACGGGGGGTGTAGCTTTCTTT

D gene: NA
J gene: TRBJ1-1
clone size: NA
V gene: TRBV6-2/TRBV6-3
CDR3 protein: CASSKVGWNTEAFF
CDR3 DNA: TGTGCCAGCAGCAAGGTCGGATGGAACACTGAAGCTTTCTTT

D gene: NA
J gene: TRBJ1-1
clone size: NA
V gene: TRBV6-1
CDR3 protein: CASSEAGGLNTEAFF
CDR3 DNA: TGTGCCAGCAGTGAAGCAGGGGGGCTGAACACTGAAGCTTTCTTT

D gene: NA
J gene: TRBJ2-5
clone size: NA
V gene: TRBV28
CDR3 protein: CASSPRGFRQETQYF
CDR3 DNA: TGTGCCAGCAGCCCCCGGGGGTTTAGGCAAGAGACCCAGTACTTC

D gene: NA
J gene: TRBJ2-5
clone size: many
V gene: TRBV11-2
CDR3 protein: CASSSDRDYQETQYF
CDR3 DNA: TGTGCCAGCAGCTCGGACAGGGACTATCAAGAGACCCAGTACTTC

D gene: NA
J gene: TRBJ2-7
clone size: many
V gene: TRBV6-2/TRBV6-3
CDR3 protein: CASSPLSGIEQYF
CDR3 DNA: TGTGCCAGCAGTCCCCTAAGTGGAATCGAGCAGTACTTC

D gene: NA
J gene: TRBJ2-7
clone size: many
V gene: TRBV5-1
CDR3 protein: CASSSTRGFYEQYF
CDR3 DNA: TGCGCCAGCAGTTCGACTCGGGGGTTCTACGAGCAGTACTTC

D gene: TRBD2
J gene: TRBJ2-2
clone size: many
V gene: TRBV27
CDR3 protein: CATRLAGGTGELFF
CDR3 DNA: TGTGCCACCCGACTAGCGGGGGGCACCGGGGAGCTGTTTTTT

D gene: TRBD1
J gene: TRBJ1-5
clone size: many
V gene: TRBV18
CDR3 protein: CASSPEGASNQPQHF
CDR3 DNA: TGTGCCAGCTCTCCGGAGGGGGCCAGCAATCAGCCCCAGCATTTT

D gene: NA
J gene: TRBJ2-5
clone size: many
V gene: TRBV25-1
CDR3 protein: CASSEMGTQETQYF
CDR3 DNA: TGTGCCAGCAGTGAAATGGGGACCCAAGAGACCCAGTACTTC

D gene: TRBD2
J gene: TRBJ2-3
clone size: few
V gene: TRBV7-3
CDR3 protein: CASSITSGAWDTQYF
CDR3 DNA: TGTGCCAGCAGCATAACTAGCGGGGCTTGGGATACGCAGTATTTT

D gene: NA
J gene: TRBJ2-2
clone size: many
V gene: TRBV6-5
CDR3 protein: CASSYGVGELFF
CDR3 DNA: TGTGCCAGCAGTTACGGGGTCGGTGAGCTGTTTTTT

D gene: NA
J gene: TRBJ1-5
clone size: many
V gene: TRBV7-2
CDR3 protein: CASSLEGGCNQPQHF
CDR3 DNA: TGTGCCAGCAGCCTGGAGGGGGGATGCAATCAGCCCCAGCATTTT

D gene: NA
J gene: TRBJ1-1
clone size: many
V gene: TRBV7-2
CDR3 protein: CASRPTARRALNPFF
CDR3 DNA: TGTGCCAGCAGGCCGACAGCCAGGAGGGCCCTTAATCCTTTCTTT

D gene: NA
J gene: TRBJ2-5
clone size: many
V gene: TRBV20-1
CDR3 protein: CSASWADSGLQETQYF
CDR3 DNA: TGCAGTGCAAGTTGGGCCGATAGCGGACTCCAAGAGACCCAGTACTTC

D gene: TRBD2
J gene: TRBJ2-7
clone size: NA
V gene: TRBV28
CDR3 protein: CASSHYGLAGNEQYF
CDR3 DNA: TGTGCCAGCAGCCATTACGGGCTAGCGGGAAACGAGCAGTACTTC

D gene: NA
J gene: TRBJ1-2
clone size: many
V gene: TRBV7-2
CDR3 protein: CASSTDTVGYTF
CDR3 DNA: TGTGCCAGCAGCACCGACACTGTAGGCTACACCTTC

D gene: NA
J gene: TRBJ1-1
clone size: many
V gene: TRBV12-3/TRBV12-4
CDR3 protein: CASSLRGGMNTEAFF
CDR3 DNA: TGTGCCAGCAGTTTACGCGGGGGAATGAACACTGAAGCTTTCTTT

D gene: TRBD1
J gene: TRBJ2-3
clone size: many
V gene: TRBV6-1
CDR3 protein: CASSEAWTGRLTDTQYF
CDR3 DNA: TGTGCCAGCAGTGAAGCGTGGACAGGGCGGCTCACAGATACGCAGTATTTT

D gene: TRBD1
J gene: TRBJ1-1
clone size: many
V gene: TRBV19
CDR3 protein: CASSASEDRGKNTEAFF
CDR3 DNA: TGTGCCAGTAGTGCCTCGGAGGACAGGGGTAAAAACACTGAAGCTTTCTTT

D gene: TRBD2
J gene: TRBJ2-2
clone size: many
V gene: TRBV20-1
CDR3 protein: CSANLGTKNTGELFF
CDR3 DNA: TGCAGTGCGAATCTCGGGACTAAGAACACCGGGGAGCTGTTTTTT

D gene: NA
J gene: TRBJ1-2
clone size: NA
V gene: TRBV12-3/TRBV12-4
CDR3 protein: CASSLYPGAIGGYTF
CDR3 DNA: TGTGCCAGCAGTTTGTATCCAGGGGCAATAGGAGGCTACACCTTC

D gene: TRBD2
J gene: TRBJ2-7
clone size: many
V gene: TRBV27
CDR3 protein: CASSSAGGGGSSF
CDR3 DNA: TGTGCCAGCAGTTCCGCGGGGGGTGGCGGCAGCTCCTTC

D gene: TRBD1
J gene: TRBJ2-7
clone size: many
V gene: TRBV6-4
CDR3 protein: CASSHVQGVYEQYF
CDR3 DNA: TGTGCCAGCAGTCACGTGCAGGGGGTTTACGAGCAGTACTTC

D gene: TRBD1
J gene: TRBJ2-7
clone size: many
V gene: TRBV28
CDR3 protein: CASRQGTGGIGQYF
CDR3 DNA: TGTGCCAGCAGGCAAGGGACAGGGGGTATCGGGCAGTACTTC

D gene: NA
J gene: TRBJ1-6
clone size: many
V gene: TRBV7-2
CDR3 protein: CASSLVFQGRGSPLHF
CDR3 DNA: TGTGCCAGCAGCTTAGTTTTTCAGGGCAGGGGCTCACCCCTCCACTTT

D gene: TRBD1
J gene: TRBJ1-2
clone size: NA
V gene: TRBV27
CDR3 protein: CASSPSAGTGYGYTF
CDR3 DNA: TGTGCCAGCAGTCCATCAGCCGGGACAGGCTATGGCTACACCTTC

D gene: NA
J gene: TRBJ2-5
clone size: many
V gene: TRBV27
CDR3 protein: CASSTLGQGGEETQYF
CDR3 DNA: TGTGCCAGCTCCACTCTAGGGCAGGGGGGGGAGGAGACCCAGTACTTC

D gene: NA
J gene: TRBJ2-7
clone size: many
V gene: TRBV28
CDR3 protein: CASVGASDYEQYF
CDR3 DNA: TGTGCCAGCGTGGGGGCGAGCGACTACGAGCAGTACTTC

D gene: NA
J gene: TRBJ2-7
clone size: few
V gene: TRBV18
CDR3 protein: CASSPLGMDGYEQYF
CDR3 DNA: TGTGCCAGCTCACCACTGGGGATGGACGGTTACGAGCAGTACTTC

D gene: NA
J gene: TRBJ2-5
clone size: many
V gene: TRBV19
CDR3 protein: CASSRGNQETQYF
CDR3 DNA: TGTGCCAGTAGTAGAGGGAACCAAGAGACCCAGTACTTC

D gene: NA
J gene: TRBJ1-2
clone size: few
V gene: TRBV7-2
CDR3 protein: CASSLSRVGYGYTF
CDR3 DNA: TGTGCCAGCAGCTTATCAAGGGTTGGGTATGGCTACACCTTC

D gene: TRBD1
J gene: TRBJ1-1
clone size: many
V gene: TRBV9
CDR3 protein: CASSGQGAGDTEAFF
CDR3 DNA: TGTGCCAGCAGCGGACAGGGGGCAGGGGACACTGAAGCTTTCTTT

D gene: TRBD1
J gene: TRBJ1-5
clone size: many
V gene: TRBV2
CDR3 protein: CASAGTGGSQPQHF
CDR3 DNA: TGTGCCAGCGCGGGGACAGGGGGCTCTCAGCCCCAGCATTTT

D gene: NA
J gene: TRBJ1-6
clone size: NA
V gene: TRBV12-3/TRBV12-4
CDR3 protein: CASSFRSFNSPLHF
CDR3 DNA: TGTGCCAGCAGTTTTCGCAGCTTCAATTCACCCCTCCACTTT

D gene: NA
J gene: TRBJ1-3
clone size: many
V gene: TRBV6-1
CDR3 protein: CASSEGGPGRNTIYF
CDR3 DNA: TGTGCCAGCAGTGAAGGGGGACCGGGGAGAAACACCATATATTTT

D gene: TRBD1
J gene: TRBJ1-6
clone size: NA
V gene: TRBV27
CDR3 protein: CASSLSGSTGQNSPLHF
CDR3 DNA: TGTGCCAGCAGTTTATCGGGATCCACGGGACAGAATTCACCCCTCCACTTT

D gene: NA
J gene: TRBJ2-4
clone size: many
V gene: TRBV4-1
CDR3 protein: CASSQDQGPNIQYF
CDR3 DNA: TGCGCCAGCAGCCAAGATCAGGGGCCGAACATTCAGTACTTC

D gene: NA
J gene: TRBJ1-5
clone size: NA
V gene: TRBV12-3/TRBV12-4
CDR3 protein: CASSLDGVNQPQHF
CDR3 DNA: TGTGCCAGCAGTTTAGATGGGGTAAATCAGCCCCAGCATTTT